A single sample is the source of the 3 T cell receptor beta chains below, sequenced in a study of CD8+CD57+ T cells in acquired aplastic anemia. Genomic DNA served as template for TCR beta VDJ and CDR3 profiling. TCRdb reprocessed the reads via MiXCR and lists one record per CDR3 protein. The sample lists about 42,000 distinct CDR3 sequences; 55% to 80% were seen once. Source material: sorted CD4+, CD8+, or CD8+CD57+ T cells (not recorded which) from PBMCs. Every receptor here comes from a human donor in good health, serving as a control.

The CDR3 sequence is CASSLRQISHEQYF. CDR3 sequence (DNA): TGTGCCAGCAGCTTGAGGCAGATATCCCACGAGCAGTACTTC. The chain is built from TRBV7-8 and TRBJ2-7; D unclear. CDR3 size: 14 residues. Per the germline V gene, CDR1 is SGHVS and CDR2 is FQNEAQ. V was shortened by 3 bases and J by 5 bases, with 14 bases between the two germline ends.

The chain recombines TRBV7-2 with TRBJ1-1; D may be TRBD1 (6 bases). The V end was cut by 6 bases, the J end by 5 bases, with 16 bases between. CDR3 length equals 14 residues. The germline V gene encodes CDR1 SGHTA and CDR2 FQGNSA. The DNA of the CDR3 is TGTGCCAGCAGGCTAACAGGGACGGGTACTGAAGCTTTCTTT. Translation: CASRLTGTGTEAFF. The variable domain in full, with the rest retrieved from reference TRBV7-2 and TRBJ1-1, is GAGVSQSPSNKVTEKGKDVELRCDPISGHTALYWYRQSLGQGLEFLIYFQGNSAPDKSGLPSDRFSAERTGGSVSTLTIQRTQQEDSAVYLCASRLTGTGTEAFFGQGTRLTVV.

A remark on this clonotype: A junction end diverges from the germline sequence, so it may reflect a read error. The CDR3 region is CSASSQDTQYF. In nucleotides, the CDR3 is TGCAGTGCTAGTTCCCAAGACACCCAGTACTTC. The rearrangement joins TRBV20-1 to TRBJ2-5; no reliable D call. The CDR3 spans 11 residues. Per the germline V gene, CDR1 is DFQATT and CDR2 is SNEGSKA (reference sequence).